This is a list of T cell receptor beta chains from one sample in a study of cytomegalovirus exposure and HLA in healthy donors. Produced via immunoSEQ multiplex PCR; TCRdb's table is partial and in-frame only. Of over 45,000 clones in the sample, around nine tenths were seen once. Sequenced sample: PBMCs. The receptors stem from a man in his late teens or twenties in good health and CMV-seronegative. CDR3s include the opening cysteine and the closing phenylalanine or tryptophan. A D gene is named only where the DNA matches it firmly. Where a row states a size, it is once, few, many or the class of an expanded clone; other rows omit it.

TRBJ2-3 | . | TRBV29-1 | 13 | . | TGCAGCGTTGTCGAGGGTGGGACAGATACGCAGTATTTT | CSVVEGGTDTQYF
TRBJ2-1 | . | TRBV28 | 16 | . | TGTGCCAGCAGGATTCAGGGGTCAAGCTCCTACAATGAGCAGTTCTTC | CASRIQGSSSYNEQFF
TRBJ2-7 | . | TRBV5-1 | 14 | . | TGCGCCAGCAGCCCGGGAGCAAAAGCCTACGAGCAGTACTTC | CASSPGAKAYEQYF
TRBJ2-1 | . | TRBV7-3 | 18 | TRBD2 | TGTGCCAGCAGCCCCCCAGGGGTTCCAGCGGGAGTTTACAATGAGCAGTTCTTC | CASSPPGVPAGVYNEQFF
TRBJ2-7 | . | TRBV25-1 | 14 | . | TGTGCCAGCAGTGACAGGGGTGATGTTAGCGAGCAGTACTTC | CASSDRGDVSEQYF
TRBJ2-5 | . | TRBV4-1 | 16 | . | TGCGCCAGCAGCAACACGGCGGTATCAAGAGATGTACCCCAGTACTTC | CASSNTAVSRDVPQYF
TRBJ2-1 | . | TRBV9 | 15 | . | TGTGCCAGCAGCGTAGCCGGTACCTCCTACAATGAGCAGTTCTTC | CASSVAGTSYNEQFF
TRBJ2-7 | few | TRBV19 | 16 | TRBD1 | TGTGCCAGTAGTTCGGGACAGGGGACCACAACCTACGAGCAGTACTTC | CASSSGQGTTTYEQYF
TRBJ2-3 | . | TRBV27 | 14 | TRBD1 | TGTGCCAGCAGTTTAAGGGGGCCGATAGATACGCAGTATTTT | CASSLRGPIDTQYF
TRBJ2-3 | . | TRBV20-1 | 11 | . | TGCAGTGCTAGAGGAGAGGATACGCAGTATTTT | CSARGEDTQYF
TRBJ2-7 | . | TRBV11-3 | 14 | TRBD1 | TGTGCCAGCAGCATGGGACAGGGGACAAACGAGCAGTACTTC | CASSMGQGTNEQYF
TRBJ1-4 | once | TRBV5-1 | 14 | . | TGCGCCAGCAGCTTGGGTCAGATTAATGAAAAACTGTTTTTT | CASSLGQINEKLFF
TRBJ2-5 | . | TRBV18 | 15 | TRBD1 | TGTGCCAGCTCACCTGCGGACAGGGGGCGGGAGACCCAGTACTTC | CASSPADRGRETQYF
TRBJ1-3 | . | TRBV11-3 | 13 | . | TGTGCCAGCAGTCCCTCCGCTGGAAACACCATATATTTT | CASSPSAGNTIYF
TRBJ1-2 | . | TRBV18 | 17 | TRBD1 | TGTGCCAGCTCCTCTCTACGGGACAGCTTCCTCAACTATGGCTACACCTTC | CASSSLRDSFLNYGYTF
TRBJ2-3 | . | TRBV7-2 | 16 | TRBD2 | TGTGCCAGCAGCTTAGTGGCGGGAGGTCTCACAGATACGCAGTATTTT | CASSLVAGGLTDTQYF
TRBJ1-3 | . | TRBV9 | 17 | TRBD1 | TGTGCCAGCAGCGAGAGGGGGGACAGTTTTTCTGGAAACACCATATATTTT | CASSERGDSFSGNTIYF
TRBJ2-3 | . | TRBV28 | 16 | TRBD2 | TGTGCCGCGACCTCCATGGGACTAGCGGGACCAGATACGCAGTATTTT | CAATSMGLAGPDTQYF
TRBJ2-3 | . | TRBV28 | 12 | . | TGTGCCACCGACAGGAGCACAGATACGCAGTATTTT | CATDRSTDTQYF
TRBJ2-5 | . | TRBV28 | 13 | . | TGTGCCAGCAGTTCCCCAATAGAGAGGACCCAGTACTTC | CASSSPIERTQYF
TRBJ1-5 | . | TRBV30 | 13 | TRBD1 | TGTGCCTGGAGTGTAACAGGGGATCAGCCCCAGCATTTT | CAWSVTGDQPQHF
TRBJ2-7 | . | TRBV6-5 | 15 | . | TGTGCCAGCACCCGTATTACAGGAGCAGCCCACGAGCAGTACTTC | CASTRITGAAHEQYF
TRBJ2-7 | . | TRBV5-4 | 14 | . | TGTGCCAGCAGCTTTGGTGCAGGGGGGTACGAGCAGTACTTC | CASSFGAGGYEQYF
TRBJ1-2 | once | TRBV2 | 13 | TRBD1 | TGTGCCAGCAGCGGGACAGGGGTTGAGGGCTACACCTTC | CASSGTGVEGYTF
TRBJ2-1 | . | TRBV7-9 | 16 | . | TGTGCCAGCAGCTTACGGAGCGGCAGCTCCTACAATGAGCAGTTCTTC | CASSLRSGSSYNEQFF
TRBJ2-1 | . | TRBV5-8 | 16 | TRBD2 | TGTGCCAGCAGCTTGGTATGGGACTACCGTGAGAATGAGCAGTTCTTC | CASSLVWDYRENEQFF
TRBJ1-1 | . | TRBV13 | 15 | TRBD1 | TGTGCCAGCAGCTTAGACTTGTCAGGGGGCACTGAAGCTTTCTTT | CASSLDLSGGTEAFF
TRBJ1-5 | few | TRBV4-1 | 14 | . | TGCGCCAGCAGCCAAGTGGAGAGGGATCAGCCCCAGCATTTT | CASSQVERDQPQHF
TRBJ1-1 | . | TRBV7-9 | 12 | . | TGTGCCAGCAGCCAACTAGGTACTGAAGCTTTCTTT | CASSQLGTEAFF
TRBJ1-2 | . | TRBV5-4 | 14 | . | TGTGCCAGCAGCTATGGGGGGTCCAGCTATGGCTACACCTTC | CASSYGGSSYGYTF
TRBJ2-3 | . | TRBV15 | 15 | . | TGTGCCACTTTGGGCGCTCCCGAAAACACAGATACGCAGTATTTT | CATLGAPENTDTQYF
TRBJ2-7 | . | TRBV7-9 | 16 | TRBD2 | TGTGCCAGCAGCTCGACCGGGACTAGCGGGATTTACGAGCAGTACTTC | CASSSTGTSGIYEQYF
TRBJ2-1 | few | TRBV6-6 | 14 | . | TGTGCCAGCAGTTACTACCAGGGCAGCAATGAGCAGTTCTTC | CASSYYQGSNEQFF
TRBJ1-2 | once | TRBV4-1 | 15 | TRBD1 | TGCGCCAGCAGCCAGGGGGGACAGTCATTTTATGGCTACACCTTC | CASSQGGQSFYGYTF
TRBJ2-1 | . | TRBV2 | 12 | TRBD1 | TGTGCCAGCAGTTCAGGGGGCAATGAGCAGTTCTTC | CASSSGGNEQFF